These 22 T cell receptor beta chains share one sample of origin, sequenced in a study of cytomegalovirus exposure and HLA in healthy donors. The protocol was immunoSEQ multiplex PCR, while the TCRdb copy is restricted to in-frame clones and leaves out a portion. The profile shows some 130,000 clones, 70% to 85% of them singletons. Sequencing was carried out using PBMCs. The receptor source for this set is a man aged 25-40 years in good health and CMV-seropositive.

The J gene is TRBJ2-3, the V gene TRBV2; TRBD2 matches at 11 bases. CDR1 SNHLY and CDR2 FYNNEI come from the germline V gene. The CDR3 is 15 residues long. J was trimmed by 5 bases and V by 4 bases; bases with no gene match: 5. The CDR3 nucleotides read TGTGCCAGCAGTGCTAGCGGGGGGCCTGGAGATACGCAGTATTTT. Protein: CASSASGGPGDTQYF.

The V gene is TRBV5-1, the J gene TRBJ1-1; D ambiguous. Trimming shortened V by 0 bases and J by 4 bases, and 10 bases separated the two germline ends. The germline V gene encodes CDR1 SGHRS and CDR2 YFSETQ. The CDR3 extends over 14 amino acids. The CDR3 coding sequence is TGCGCCAGCAGCTTGGTGGGTAGCGGCACTGAAGCTTTCTTT. This codes for CASSLVGSGTEAFF.

The CDR3 spells CASAGTGGFEQYF. Here the CDR3 DNA reads TGTGCCAGTGCCGGGACAGGGGGATTCGAGCAGTACTTC. The chain links TRBV19 to TRBJ2-7; 11 bases match TRBD1. V gave up 8 bases and J gave up 6 bases; unmatched junction bases: 6. The CDR3 has 13 amino acids. Per germline, CDR1 LNHDA and CDR2 SQIVND (reference sequence).

As to this clone: Additional DNA sequences in this sample encode the identical CDR3. The chain couples TRBV7-2 to TRBJ1-1, with 7 bases fitting TRBD1. Per germline, CDR1 SGHTA and CDR2 FQGNSA. The CDR3 totals 15 residues. Losses at the gene ends were 5 bases for V and 1 base for J; bases not matched to a gene: 7. The DNA of the CDR3 is TGTGCCAGCAGCCCACGGGGACAGAGGAACACTGAAGCTTTCTTT. This encodes CASSPRGQRNTEAFF.

This chain joins TRBV5-1 and TRBJ2-3; 7 nucleotides match TRBD2. Germline CDR1 reads SGHRS; CDR2 reads YFSETQ. This CDR3 spans 18 amino acids. V shed 0 bases and J 4 bases; nucleotides not matched to a gene: 14. The CDR3 here is CASSLGSGGSGVADTQYF. For the CDR3, the DNA is TGCGCCAGCAGCTTGGGATCCGGCGGCAGCGGGGTCGCAGATACGCAGTATTTT.

This clone has a handful of counts. The gene calls are TRBV29-1 and TRBJ1-2; D might be TRBD1 (6 bases). The V end was cut by 3 bases, the J end by 4 bases, with 18 bases between. The CDR3 is made up of 15 amino acids. Germline V gene data show CDR1 as SQVTM and CDR2 as ANQGSEA. The CDR3 nucleotides read TGCAGCGTTGAGGGGGGGACACCCTCGCCCTATGGCTACACCTTC. Translation gives CSVEGGTPSPYGYTF.

J is TRBJ1-1 and V is TRBV9, with TRBD1 matching over 11 bases. J gave up 10 bases and V 3 bases, and 5 bases lay outside the gene matches. The CDR3 consists of 13 residues. The germline gives CDR1 SGDLS, CDR2 YYNGEE. The CDR3 nucleotides are TGTGCCAGCAGCGGCCGGGACAGGGGGGGAGCTTTCTTT. The encoded protein is CASSGRDRGGAFF.

This chain links TRBV7-8 with TRBJ2-3; weak D call: TRBD1 (5 bases). CDR3 length: 13 amino acids. Germline V lookup: CDR1 SGHVS, CDR2 FQNEAQ. V was cut by 5 bases and J by 4 bases, with 10 bases left in between. The CDR3 bases are TGTGCCAGCAGCCCTACAGGATCAGATACGCAGTATTTT. It translates to CASSPTGSDTQYF.

This sequence joins TRBV7-2 and TRBJ2-7, with D tentatively TRBD2 (5 bases). V gave up 1 base and J gave up 0 bases, with 16 bases separating them. The CDR3 covers 17 residues. Per germline, CDR1 SGHTA and CDR2 FQGNSA. Here the CDR3 reads CASSLGHFGRGSYEQYF. The CDR3 nucleotides are TGTGCCAGCAGCTTAGGACACTTCGGACGGGGCTCCTACGAGCAGTACTTC.

V usage is TRBV29-1 and J usage is TRBJ2-5; D uncertain. V was clipped by 4 bases and J by 5 bases, with 11 bases between them. The CDR3 sequence is 12 residues long. Germline V gives CDR1 SQVTM, CDR2 ANQGSEA. CDR3 nucleotide sequence: TGCAGCGTTGGAGGTGTCACCGAGACCCAGTACTTC. Residues: CSVGGVTETQYF.

This chain links TRBV7-2 with TRBJ2-7; a possible D gene is TRBD1 (7 bases). Germline CDR1 and CDR2: SGHTA and FQGNSA. CDR3 length: 15 residues. V lost 2 bases to trimming and J lost 6 bases, with 17 bases between them. This CDR3 is CASSLIPAGGGEQYF. CDR3 nucleotide sequence: TGTGCCAGCAGCTTAATCCCCGCAGGGGGAGGCGAGCAGTACTTC.

This sequence joins TRBV25-1 and TRBJ2-6; D unresolved. The CDR3 length is 14 residues. Germline V gene sequence: CDR1 MGHDK, CDR2 SYGVNS. V lost 1 base and J lost 2, with 3 bases in between. The DNA of the CDR3 is TGTGCCAGCAGTGAATTCACTGGGGCCAACGTCCTGACTTTC. Translating gives CASSEFTGANVLTF.

The chain combines TRBV5-4 with TRBJ1-6; 10 bases match TRBD1. Germline CDR1 and CDR2: SGHNT and YYREEE (reference sequence). Trimming at V came to 4 bases and at J to 6 bases, leaving 7 bases not matched to a gene. The CDR3 extends over 16 amino acids. DNA for the CDR3: TGTGCCAGCAGCGGGGGGGACAGGGGAATTAATTCACCCCTCCACTTT. It encodes CASSGGDRGINSPLHF.

V usage is TRBV19 and J usage is TRBJ2-3; 12 bases are shared with TRBD2. CDR3 size: 16 residues. V was pared by 8 bases and J by 3 bases, with 9 bases of the junction left unmatched. The V gene's germline CDR1 is LNHDA and CDR2 SQIVND (reference sequence). For the CDR3, the DNA is TGTGCCAGTTGTTCTCGGACTAGCGGGAAGACAGATACGCAGTATTTT. Protein: CASCSRTSGKTDTQYF.

This chain connects TRBV5-6 to TRBJ1-2, with 8 nucleotides matching TRBD1. The CDR3 has 13 amino acids. The germline V gene has CDR1 SGHDT and CDR2 YYEEEE. Trimming cost V 5 bases and J 4 bases; bases outside gene matches: 4. The chain's CDR3 is CASSSDRGYGYTF. The CDR3 region has the DNA TGTGCCAGCAGTTCCGACAGGGGCTATGGCTACACCTTC.

The genes are TRBV10-3 and TRBJ2-7; TRBD2 aligns across 13 bases. With V trimmed by 4 bases and J by 5 bases, 8 bases remained unmatched. The CDR3 is 16 residues long. The germline V gene encodes CDR1 ENHRY and CDR2 SYGVKD. DNA for the CDR3: TGTGCCATCAGTGGGACTAGCGGGAGATCACAGGACGAGCAGTACTTC. Its protein is CAISGTSGRSQDEQYF.

The J gene is TRBJ2-3, the V gene TRBV5-1, with 9 positions matching TRBD2. Per the germline V gene, CDR1 is SGHRS and CDR2 is YFSETQ. This CDR3 has 20 amino acids. The junction had 23 bases not matched to a gene; V was cut back by 4 bases and J by 5 bases. The CDR3 DNA is TGCGCCAGCAGCGGCCTCGGGACGGCTAGCGGGGCCCTCTTGATAGATACGCAGTATTTT. Its translation: CASSGLGTASGALLIDTQYF.

The rearrangement joins TRBV25-1 to TRBJ2-7; 10 bases fit TRBD1. Germline CDR1 is MGHDK and CDR2 is SYGVNS. The CDR3 sequence is 14 residues long. V lost 6 bases to trimming and J lost 4 bases; unmatched junction nucleotides: 6. The CDR3 DNA reads TGTGCCAGCAGAACGGACAGGGGGGAGTACGAGCAGTACTTC. Amino acid sequence: CASRTDRGEYEQYF.

CDR3 in amino acids: CASSTRTSSDTQYF. CDR3 coding DNA: TGTGCCAGCAGCACCCGGACTAGTTCAGATACGCAGTATTTT. The chain recombines TRBV7-8 with TRBJ2-3, with 7 bases fitting TRBD2. Germline CDR1 and CDR2: SGHVS and FQNEAQ. The CDR3 covers 14 residues. V gave up 5 bases and J gave up 4 bases; unmatched junction bases: 6.

This sequence joins TRBV7-2 and TRBJ1-2, with 7 bases that match TRBD1. Unmatched junction bases numbered 10, after V lost 1 base and J lost 8 bases. This CDR3 is 15 amino acids long. Germline V gene lookup returns CDR1 SGHTA and CDR2 FQGNSA. The CDR3 sequence: CASSLVVTGLEGYTF. CDR3 sequence (DNA): TGTGCCAGCAGCTTAGTAGTGACAGGGCTAGAGGGCTACACCTTC.

The J gene is TRBJ1-2, the V gene TRBV5-1; 7 bases fit TRBD1. CDR3 length: 15 amino acids. The germline CDR1 and CDR2 sequences are SGHRS and YFSETQ. V lost 4 bases and J lost 3; bases outside the gene matches: 9. CDR3: CASSSWQGVDYGYTF. DNA for the CDR3: TGCGCCAGCAGCAGCTGGCAGGGGGTCGACTATGGCTACACCTTC.

The rearrangement links TRBV11-3 to TRBJ2-7; weak D call: TRBD2 (5 bases). The CDR3 is 14 amino acids. Trimming took 5 bases from V and 3 from J, leaving 14 bases between them. The germline CDR1 and CDR2 sequences are SGHNT and YENEEA. The CDR3 DNA reads as TGTGCCAGCAGCCAGAGGGCTGGTGACTACGAGCAGTACTTC. Encoded protein: CASSQRAGDYEQYF.